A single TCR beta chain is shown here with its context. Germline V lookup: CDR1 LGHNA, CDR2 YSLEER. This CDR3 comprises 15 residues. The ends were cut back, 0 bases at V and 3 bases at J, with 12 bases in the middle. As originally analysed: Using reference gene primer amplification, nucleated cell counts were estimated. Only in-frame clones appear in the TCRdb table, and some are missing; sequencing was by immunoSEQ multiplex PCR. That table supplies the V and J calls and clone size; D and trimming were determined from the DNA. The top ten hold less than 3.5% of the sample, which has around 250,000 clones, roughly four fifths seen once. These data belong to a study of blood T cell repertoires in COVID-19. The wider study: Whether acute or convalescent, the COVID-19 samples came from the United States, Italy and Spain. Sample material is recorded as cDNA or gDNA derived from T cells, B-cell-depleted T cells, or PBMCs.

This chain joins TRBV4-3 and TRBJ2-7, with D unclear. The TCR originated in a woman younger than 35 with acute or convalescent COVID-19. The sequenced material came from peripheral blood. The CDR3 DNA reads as TGCGCCAGCAGCCAAGACTACACGGAGCTCTACGAGCAGTACTTC. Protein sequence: CASSQDYTELYEQYF.